This TCR beta chain originates from a study of T cell clones after liver transplantation. Study as a whole: Without induction therapy, subjects received standard immunosuppression until 12-24 months post-transplant. Findings and caveats of the study: The donor-reactive repertoire was only partly measurable in a couple of subjects, lacking donor cells.

Sequencing was performed with immunoSEQ multiplex PCR; in TCRdb, only in-frame clones are kept and a portion is missing. The sample carries about 68,000 clones, 80% to 95% recorded once. Turning to this clone: Its target is not known.

Sequences were derived from CD4+ T cells from blood, sampled approximately 27 months after liver transplant. The TCR originated in a human patient who received a liver transplant. Part of the T cells may come from the graft donor.

CDR3 coding DNA: TGTGCCAGCAGCGTGAGGATGAACACTGAAGCTTTCTTT. It codes for CASSVRMNTEAFF. This chain uses TRBV9 with TRBJ1-1, with unresolved D. V dropped 2 bases and J dropped 0 bases, with 5 bases sitting between them. CDR1 and CDR2 from the germline V gene are SGDLS and YYNGEE. This CDR3 has 13 residues.